Below are 8 T cell receptor beta chains sequenced from a single sample in a study of blood T cell repertoires in COVID-19. The repertoire was sequenced with immunoSEQ multiplex PCR; TCRdb's copy has only in-frame clones and lacks some. The data show about 250,000 clones, around 88% seen once. Sequenced sample: peripheral blood. The receptors derive from a woman of 80 years or more with COVID-19, enrolled during active disease.

This chain joins TRBV5-1 and TRBJ1-2, with D perhaps TRBD1 (5 bases). Deletions cut 4 bases from V and 2 bases from J, with 12 bases between. This CDR3 is 14 amino acids long. CDR1 SGHRS and CDR2 YFSETQ come from the germline V gene. CDR3 nucleotide sequence: TGCGCCAGCAGCCCTGGGGGGGTCAACTATGGCTACACCTTC. Protein sequence: CASSPGGVNYGYTF.

The gene calls are TRBV19 and TRBJ2-3, with D maybe TRBD1 (5 bases). V lost 8 bases to trimming and J lost 2 bases, with 17 bases between them. Germline CDR1 reads LNHDA; CDR2 reads SQIVND (reference sequence). The CDR3 loop spans 15 amino acids. Here the CDR3 DNA reads TGTGCCAGTTCCTCTCCTATTGGGGCCACAGATACGCAGTATTTT. Encoded protein: CASSSPIGATDTQYF.

The V and J genes are TRBV28 and TRBJ2-7, with D possibly being TRBD2 (6 bases). Deletions cut 5 bases from V and 0 bases from J, with 14 bases between. This CDR3 contains 15 residues. Germline lookup yields CDR1 MDHEN and CDR2 SYDVKM. CDR3 sequence (DNA): TGTGCCAGCAGTCCGGGACTCCTGAGCTCCTACGAGCAGTACGTC. Its protein product is CASSPGLLSSYEQYV.

The chain has TRBV28 and TRBJ2-5; 10 bases are shared with TRBD2. Trimming cost V 2 bases and J 5 bases; bases outside gene matches: 5. CDR3 length equals 15 residues. CDR1 and CDR2 (germline): MDHEN, SYDVKM. The CDR3 loop reads CASSLVAGGGETQYF. The DNA for the CDR3 is TGTGCCAGCAGTTTAGTAGCGGGGGGCGGGGAGACCCAGTACTTC.

This clone was counted between two and nine times. The chain is built from TRBV6-1 and TRBJ1-1; D possibly corresponds to TRBD1 (5 bases). Trimming cost V 4 bases and J 5 bases, with 14 bases left between them. Germline V lookup: CDR1 MNHNS, CDR2 SASEGT. This CDR3 spans 14 amino acids. For the CDR3, the DNA is TGTGCCAGCAGTGTAGCGTCAGGGAGGACTGAAGCTTTCTTT. Its protein is CASSVASGRTEAFF.

The rearrangement uses TRBV19 and TRBJ2-3; 8 bases are a match to TRBD2. J gave up 5 bases and V 4 bases, and 8 bases lay outside the gene matches. In germline, CDR1 is LNHDA, CDR2 SQIVND (reference sequence). There are 15 residues in the CDR3. The CDR3 is CASSNSGARGDTQYF. The CDR3 nucleotides are TGTGCCAGTAGTAATAGCGGGGCCCGAGGAGATACGCAGTATTTT.

The chain carries TRBV5-1 and TRBJ2-2; 8 bases map to TRBD1. This CDR3 has 16 amino acids. Germline V CDR1 and CDR2: SGHRS, YFSETQ. V lost 1 base, J lost 0 bases, and 2 bases stayed unmatched. Here the CDR3 DNA reads TGCGCCAGCAGCTTGCTCAGGGGGCCGAACACCGGGGAGCTGTTTTTT. This sequence encodes CASSLLRGPNTGELFF.

This chain uses TRBV2 with TRBJ1-2; D remains ambiguous. The CDR3 is made up of 13 amino acids. V lost 7 bases and J lost 8, with 17 bases in between. Germline V lookup: CDR1 SNHLY, CDR2 FYNNEI. CDR3 bases: TGTGCCAGCACGGACTCAAGTTACTCCGGCTACACCTTC. This gives the protein CASTDSSYSGYTF.